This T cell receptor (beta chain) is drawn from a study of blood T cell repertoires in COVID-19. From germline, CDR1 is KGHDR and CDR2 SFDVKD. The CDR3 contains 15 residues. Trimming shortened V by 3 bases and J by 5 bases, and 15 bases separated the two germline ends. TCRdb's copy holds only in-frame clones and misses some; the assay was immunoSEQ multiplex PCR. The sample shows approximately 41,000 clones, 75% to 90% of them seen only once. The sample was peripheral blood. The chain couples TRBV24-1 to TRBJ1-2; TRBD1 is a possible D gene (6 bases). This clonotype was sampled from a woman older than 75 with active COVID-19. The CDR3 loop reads CATSDPSGTHYGYTF. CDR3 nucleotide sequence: TGTGCCACCAGTGATCCCTCCGGGACACATTATGGCTACACCTTC.